These 10 T cell receptor beta chains originate from one sample sequenced in a study of cytomegalovirus exposure and HLA in healthy donors. This PCR relied on a set of 60 Vbeta primers and 13 Jbeta primers. The data were produced by immunoSEQ multiplex PCR, yet TCRdb's version contains in-frame clones alone and is incomplete. This sample has approximately 160,000 clones, with around four fifths found just once. Sequenced: PBMCs. The receptors were sampled from a male donor in good health and CMV-seropositive.

On this clone itself: Other DNA sequences in the same sample also yield this CDR3. This chain links TRBV7-2 with TRBJ2-2, with TRBD2 matching over 12 bases. CDR3 size: 15 residues. CDR1 SGHTA and CDR2 FQGNSA come from the germline V gene. The junction had 4 bases not matched to a gene; V was cut back by 3 bases and J by 8 bases. CDR3: CASSLTSGGTGELFF. The CDR3 region has the DNA TGTGCCAGCAGCTTGACTAGCGGGGGCACTGGGGAGCTGTTTTTT.

The chain has TRBV7-2 and TRBJ2-7, with 8 positions matching TRBD1. The germline V gene has CDR1 SGHTA and CDR2 FQGNSA. The V segment lost 8 bases and the J segment 6 bases; nucleotides outside the gene matches: 9. The CDR3 spans 13 residues. The CDR3 DNA reads TGTGCCAGCCGACCGGACAGGGATGGCGAGCAGTACTTC. It translates to CASRPDRDGEQYF.

J is TRBJ1-2 and V is TRBV5-1, with 7 nucleotides matching TRBD1. CDR1 and CDR2 from the germline V gene are SGHRS and YFSETQ. With V trimmed by 0 bases and J by 8 bases, 4 bases remained unmatched. CDR3 length: 13 amino acids. DNA for the CDR3: TGCGCCAGCAGCTTGGCGACAGGGAGAGGCTACACCTTC. Its translation: CASSLATGRGYTF.

The chain recombines TRBV7-8 with TRBJ1-3, with no clear D. The V end was cut by 2 bases, the J end by 6 bases, with 8 bases between. The CDR3 length is 13 residues. The germline gives CDR1 SGHVS, CDR2 FQNEAQ. CDR3 sequence reads: CASSLHRENTIYF. CDR3 coding DNA: TGTGCCAGCAGCTTACACAGAGAAAACACCATATATTTT.

V and J are TRBV4-2 and TRBJ1-6, with 10 nucleotides matching TRBD1. This CDR3 region has 15 residues. Germline CDR1 reads LGHNA; CDR2 reads YNFKEQ. Trimming at V came to 4 bases and at J to 11 bases, leaving 8 bases not matched to a gene. CDR3: CASSLTGGAGPPLHF. DNA for the CDR3: TGTGCCAGCAGCCTGACAGGGGGCGCGGGTCCACCCCTCCACTTT.

The chain combines TRBV4-1 with TRBJ2-7; 8 bases map to TRBD2. The CDR3 loop spans 15 amino acids. The germline CDR1 and CDR2 sequences are MGHRA and YSYEKL. Unmatched junction bases numbered 4, after V lost 0 bases and J lost 3 bases. Here the CDR3 DNA reads TGCGCCAGCAGCCAAGAAGGCGGGGGGAACTACGAGCAGTACTTC. Translated: CASSQEGGGNYEQYF.

This chain uses TRBV9 with TRBJ2-1; weak D call: TRBD2 (5 bases). This CDR3 is built from 14 residues. The germline V gene has CDR1 SGDLS and CDR2 YYNGEE. V was pared by 4 bases and J by 7 bases, with 15 bases between. The CDR3 DNA reads TGTGCCAGCAGCCAACGGAGGTCCCCTAATGAGCAGTTCTTC. It translates to CASSQRRSPNEQFF. Based on the CDR3 plus reference TRBV9 and TRBJ2-1, the full variable domain is DSGVTQTPKHLITATGQRVTLRCSPRSGDLSVYWYQQSLDQGLQFLIQYYNGEERAKGNILERFSAQQFPDLHSELNLSSLELGDSALYFCASSQRRSPNEQFFGPGTRLTVL.

The genes are TRBV6-1 and TRBJ2-7, with 7 bases identical to TRBD1. Germline CDR1 reads MNHNS; CDR2 reads SASEGT. This CDR3 is 15 amino acids long. V lost 2 bases, J lost 3 bases, and 7 bases stayed unmatched. In DNA, the CDR3 is TGTGCCAGCAGTGAAAGTGGACAGGTAGGCTACGAGCAGTACTTC. This translates into CASSESGQVGYEQYF.

The chain recombines TRBV2 with TRBJ2-3, with D possibly matching TRBD1 (5 bases). Germline CDR1 and CDR2: SNHLY and FYNNEI. CDR3 size: 16 residues. V was clipped by 1 base and J by 5 bases, with 16 bases between them. CDR3 region: CASSEEGLRGGDTQYF. The CDR3 region has the DNA TGTGCCAGCAGTGAAGAGGGGCTTAGAGGTGGAGATACGCAGTATTTT.

The chain joins TRBV6-6 to TRBJ1-1, with 11 bases identical to TRBD1. V lost 5 bases to trimming and J lost 2 bases; unmatched junction nucleotides: 7. CDR3 length: 16 residues. Germline lookup yields CDR1 MNHNY and CDR2 SVGAGI (reference sequence). The CDR3, as DNA: TGTGCCAGCAGTCTCGGGACAGGGGGGGGAAACACTGAAGCTTTCTTT. It is translated as CASSLGTGGGNTEAFF.